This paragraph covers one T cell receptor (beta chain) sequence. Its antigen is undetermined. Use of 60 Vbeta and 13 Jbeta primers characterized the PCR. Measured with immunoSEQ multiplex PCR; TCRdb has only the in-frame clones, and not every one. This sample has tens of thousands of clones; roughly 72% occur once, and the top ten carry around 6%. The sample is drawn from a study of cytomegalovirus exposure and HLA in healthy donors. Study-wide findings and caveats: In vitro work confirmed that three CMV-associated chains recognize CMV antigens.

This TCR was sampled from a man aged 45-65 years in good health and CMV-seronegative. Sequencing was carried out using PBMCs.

The CDR3 loop reads CASVGLAGSSYNEQFF. The CDR3 nucleotides read TGTGCCAGCGTAGGACTAGCGGGGAGCTCCTACAATGAGCAGTTCTTC. The chain has TRBV28 and TRBJ2-1; the match to TRBD2 covers 12 bases. J was trimmed by 0 bases and V by 8 bases; bases with no gene match: 5. Germline V lookup: CDR1 MDHEN, CDR2 SYDVKM. The CDR3 totals 16 residues.